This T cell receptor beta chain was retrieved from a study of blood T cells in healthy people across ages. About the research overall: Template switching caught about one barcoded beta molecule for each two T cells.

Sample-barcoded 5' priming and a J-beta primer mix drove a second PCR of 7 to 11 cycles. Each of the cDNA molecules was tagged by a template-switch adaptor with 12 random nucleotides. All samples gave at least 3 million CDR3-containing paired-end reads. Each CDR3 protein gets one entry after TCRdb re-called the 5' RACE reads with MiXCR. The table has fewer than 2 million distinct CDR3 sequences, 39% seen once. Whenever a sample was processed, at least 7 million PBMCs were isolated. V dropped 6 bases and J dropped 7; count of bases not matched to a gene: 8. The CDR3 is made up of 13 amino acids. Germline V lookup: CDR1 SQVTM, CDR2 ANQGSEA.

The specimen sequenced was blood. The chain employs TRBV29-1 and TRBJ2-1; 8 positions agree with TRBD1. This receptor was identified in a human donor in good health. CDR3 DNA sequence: TGCAGCGTGGATTGGCAGGGGGCAAATGAGCAGTTCTTC. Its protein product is CSVDWQGANEQFF.